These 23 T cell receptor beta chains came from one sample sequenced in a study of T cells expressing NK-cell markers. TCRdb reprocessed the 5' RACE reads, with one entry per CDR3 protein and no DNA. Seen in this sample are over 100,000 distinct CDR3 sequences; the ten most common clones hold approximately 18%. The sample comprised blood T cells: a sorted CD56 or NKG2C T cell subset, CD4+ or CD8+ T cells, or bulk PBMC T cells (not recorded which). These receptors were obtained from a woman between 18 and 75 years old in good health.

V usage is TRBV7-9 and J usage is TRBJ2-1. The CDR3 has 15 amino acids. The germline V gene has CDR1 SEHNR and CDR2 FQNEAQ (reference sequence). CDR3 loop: CASSFSVLAEYEQFF.

The CDR3 sequence is CSVVQTYNEQFF. J is TRBJ2-1 and V is TRBV29-1. This CDR3 contains 12 residues. Germline V gene data show CDR1 as SQVTM and CDR2 as ANQGSEA.

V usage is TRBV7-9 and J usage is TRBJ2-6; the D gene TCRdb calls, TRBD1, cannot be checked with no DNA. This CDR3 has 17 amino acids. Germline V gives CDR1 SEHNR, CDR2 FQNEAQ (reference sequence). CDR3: CASSPPGTGAGANVLTF.

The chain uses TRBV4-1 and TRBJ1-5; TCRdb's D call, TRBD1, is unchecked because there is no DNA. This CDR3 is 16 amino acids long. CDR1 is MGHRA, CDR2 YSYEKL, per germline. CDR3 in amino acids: CASSYSTGASNQPQHF.

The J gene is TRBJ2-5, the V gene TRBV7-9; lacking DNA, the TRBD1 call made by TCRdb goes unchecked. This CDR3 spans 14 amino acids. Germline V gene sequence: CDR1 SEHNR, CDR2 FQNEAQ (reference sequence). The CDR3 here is CASSNGISKETQYF.

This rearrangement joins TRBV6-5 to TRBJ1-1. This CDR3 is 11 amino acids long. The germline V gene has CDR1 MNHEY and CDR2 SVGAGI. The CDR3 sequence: CASGGDTEAFF.

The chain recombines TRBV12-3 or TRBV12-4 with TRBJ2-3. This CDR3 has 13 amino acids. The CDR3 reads CASSLGGSDTQYF.

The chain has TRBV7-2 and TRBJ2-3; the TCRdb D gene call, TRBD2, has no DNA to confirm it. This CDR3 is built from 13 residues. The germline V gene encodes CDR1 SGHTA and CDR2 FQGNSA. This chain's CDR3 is CASSTSPPDTQYF.

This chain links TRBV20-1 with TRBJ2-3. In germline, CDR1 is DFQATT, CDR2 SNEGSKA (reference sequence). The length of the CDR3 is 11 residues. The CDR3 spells CSAQLGSTQYF.

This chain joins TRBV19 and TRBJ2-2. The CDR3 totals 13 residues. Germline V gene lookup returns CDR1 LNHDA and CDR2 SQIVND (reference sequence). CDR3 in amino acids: CASISRNTGELFF. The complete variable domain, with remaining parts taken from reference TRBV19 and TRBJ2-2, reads DGGITQSPKYLFRKEGQNVTLSCEQNLNHDAMYWYRQDPGQGLRLIYYSQIVNDFQKGDIAEGYSVSREKKESFPLTVTSAQKNPTAFYLCASISRNTGELFFGEGSRLTVL.

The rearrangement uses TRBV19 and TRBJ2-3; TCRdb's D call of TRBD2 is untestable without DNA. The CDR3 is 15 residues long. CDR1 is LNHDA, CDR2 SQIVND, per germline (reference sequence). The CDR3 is CASSSILAGADTQYF.

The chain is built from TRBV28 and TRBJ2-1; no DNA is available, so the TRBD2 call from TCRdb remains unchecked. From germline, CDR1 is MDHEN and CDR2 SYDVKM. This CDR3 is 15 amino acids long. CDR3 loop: CASSLPRETYNEQFF.

Here the CDR3 reads CATSERERLETQYF. This chain uses TRBV15 with TRBJ2-5; without DNA, the TCRdb call of TRBD2 cannot be checked. This CDR3 spans 14 amino acids. Germline V gives CDR1 LNHNV, CDR2 YYDKDF (reference sequence).

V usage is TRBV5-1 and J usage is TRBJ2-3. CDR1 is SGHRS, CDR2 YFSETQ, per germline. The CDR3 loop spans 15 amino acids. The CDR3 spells CASSLASRTTDTQYF.

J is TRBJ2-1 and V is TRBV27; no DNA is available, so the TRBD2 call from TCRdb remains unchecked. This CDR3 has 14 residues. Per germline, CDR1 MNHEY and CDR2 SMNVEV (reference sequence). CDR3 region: CASIPLAGAVEQFF.

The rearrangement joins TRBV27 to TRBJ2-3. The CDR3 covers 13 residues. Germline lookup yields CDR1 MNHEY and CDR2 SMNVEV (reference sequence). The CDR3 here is CASSFARPDTQYF.

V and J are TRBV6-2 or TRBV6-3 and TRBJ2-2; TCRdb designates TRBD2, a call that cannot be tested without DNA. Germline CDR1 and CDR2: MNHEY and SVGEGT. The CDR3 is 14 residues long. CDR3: CASSYDGESGELFF.

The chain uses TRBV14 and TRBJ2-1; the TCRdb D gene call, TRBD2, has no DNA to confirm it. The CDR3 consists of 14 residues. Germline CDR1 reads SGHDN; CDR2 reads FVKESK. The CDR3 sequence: CASSQNPGLNEQFF.

The CDR3 sequence: CSVVGQEYGYTF. The J gene is TRBJ1-2, the V gene TRBV29-1. The CDR3 sequence is 12 residues long. Germline loops: CDR1 SQVTM, CDR2 ANQGSEA. The full variable domain, its missing parts supplied by reference TRBV29-1 and TRBJ1-2, is SAVISQKPSRDICQRGTSLTIQCQVDSQVTMMFWYRQQPGQSLTLIATANQGSEATYESGFVIDKFPISRPNLTFSTLTVSNMSPEDSSIYLCSVVGQEYGYTFGSGTRLTVV.

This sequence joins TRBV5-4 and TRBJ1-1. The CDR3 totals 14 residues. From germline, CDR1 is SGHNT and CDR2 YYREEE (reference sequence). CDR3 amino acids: CASSLALMNTEAFF.

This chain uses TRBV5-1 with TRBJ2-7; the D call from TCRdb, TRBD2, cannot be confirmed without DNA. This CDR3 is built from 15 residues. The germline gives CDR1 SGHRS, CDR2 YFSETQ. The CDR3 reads CASSLGIAGAYEQYF.

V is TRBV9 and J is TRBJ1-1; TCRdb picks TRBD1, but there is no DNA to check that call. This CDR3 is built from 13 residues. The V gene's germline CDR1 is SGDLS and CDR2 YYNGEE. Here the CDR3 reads CASSVGWGPEAFF.

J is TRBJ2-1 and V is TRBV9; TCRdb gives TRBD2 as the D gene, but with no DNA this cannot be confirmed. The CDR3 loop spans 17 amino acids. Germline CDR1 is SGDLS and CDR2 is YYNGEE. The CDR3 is CASSVASGVTIYNEQFF.